One TCR beta chain is described in this entry. Assay used: immunoSEQ multiplex PCR; TCRdb lists only in-frame clones, some missing. This sample carries 150,000 to 200,000 clones, 88% of them seen once, and the ten largest clones take 5.5% to 7%. The sample is drawn from a study of blood T cell repertoires in COVID-19. Sample: peripheral blood. The TCR originated in a man in his forties with active or convalescent COVID-19.

The CDR3 bases are TGTGCCAGCAGTTTCCGGGGTCCCCAAGAGACCCAGTACTTC. It is translated as CASSFRGPQETQYF. The chain has TRBV27 and TRBJ2-5, with D possibly being TRBD2 (5 bases). The CDR3 sequence is 14 residues long. Germline CDR1 and CDR2: MNHEY and SMNVEV (reference sequence). V lost 3 bases, J lost 1 base, and 9 bases lay in between.